This T cell receptor (beta chain) was recorded in a study of shared clonotypes between healthy human individuals. Each of the donors was a healthy adult who was HIV-negative and had not had a recent acute infection or vaccination. CD4+ cell separation produced CD45RA+ naive and CD45RA-negative memory subsets. The sample holds one count of this clone. Antigen: not known. TCRdb's copy holds only in-frame clones and misses some; the assay was immunoSEQ multiplex PCR. The sample shows roughly 2 million clones, over 85% of them seen only once. The CDR3 length is 14 residues. Between the trimmed V and J ends, which lost 7 bases and 6 bases, there was a span of 18 bases. Germline CDR1 is MNHEY and CDR2 is SVGAGI. Study observations and caveats: Genetic and exposure-history diversity was limited by the few donors. Researchers found naive subsets generally carried larger estimated richness than memory subsets.

Sequences were obtained from naive CD4+ T cells sorted from blood. This sample's subset: CD45RA+ positively selected. The V gene is TRBV6-5, the J gene TRBJ1-2; the D gene is possibly TRBD1 (5 bases). This TCR derives from a man between 18 and 29 years old in good health. CDR3 bases: TGTGCCAGCATGAAGGGGCAGGGAGGACATGGCTACACCTTC. Amino acids: CASMKGQGGHGYTF.